A selection of T cell receptor beta chains follows, all from one sample in a study of blood T cell repertoires in COVID-19. Generated by immunoSEQ multiplex PCR, the TCRdb table keeps only in-frame clones and is missing some. The sample yields 250,000 or so clones, approximately 82% seen once. The sample was peripheral blood. The receptors derive from a man in his forties who had recovered from COVID-19. Both conserved end residues are part of each CDR3. A D gene is named only where the DNA matches it firmly. Clone size is not always given. Where it is, it says once, few, many or a class for expanded clones.

TRBD1 TRBJ1-4 TRBV9 once CASSVGGQGNEKLFF TGTGCCAGCAGCGTAGGGGGACAGGGGAATGAAAAACTGTTTTTT
- TRBJ1-2 TRBV6-2/TRBV6-3 - CASSSDSTNYGYTF TGTGCCAGCAGCTCAGACTCCACTAACTATGGCTACACCTTC
- TRBJ2-1 TRBV7-2 - CASSLGGRGMGEQFF TGTGCCAGCAGCTTAGGAGGGAGAGGGATGGGTGAGCAGTTCTTC
- TRBJ2-3 TRBV7-2 - CASSFQFGGATDTQYF TGTGCCAGCAGCTTTCAGTTTGGGGGGGCCACAGATACGCAGTATTTT
TRBD1 TRBJ1-2 TRBV10-2 - CASRPATGERDGYTF TGCGCCAGCCGCCCCGCGACAGGGGAAAGAGATGGCTACACCTTC
- TRBJ2-7 TRBV4-1 - CASSQVGGTYEQYF TGCGCCAGCAGCCAAGTAGGGGGAACCTACGAGCAGTACTTC
- TRBJ1-5 TRBV20-1 - CSASGRSNQPQHF TGCAGTGCTAGTGGCAGATCCAATCAGCCCCAGCATTTT
TRBD1 TRBJ2-4 TRBV19 - CASSIVPGTANIQYF TGTGCCAGTAGTATAGTTCCCGGGACAGCAAACATTCAGTACTTC
TRBD1 TRBJ1-4 TRBV18 - CASSPTGDKEKLFF TGTGCCAGCTCTCCGACAGGGGACAAGGAAAAACTGTTTTTT
TRBD1 TRBJ2-1 TRBV2 - CASLRDSSYNEQFF TGTGCCAGCCTCCGGGACAGCTCCTACAATGAGCAGTTCTTC
- TRBJ1-3 TRBV4-1 - CVSSQKQGLSGNTIYF TGCGTCAGCAGCCAAAAGCAGGGGCTCTCTGGAAACACCATATATTTT
TRBD2 TRBJ2-3 TRBV6-2/TRBV6-3 - CASSLTGGLDDTQYF TGTGCCAGCAGTTTAACGGGGGGACTAGATGATACGCAGTATTTT
- TRBJ2-3 TRBV5-6 - CASSSDRADTQYF TGTGCCAGCAGCTCTGACAGAGCAGATACGCAGTATTTT
TRBD1 TRBJ2-7 TRBV5-4 - CASSPGQETYEQYF TGTGCCAGCAGCCCCGGACAGGAAACCTACGAGCAGTACTTC
- TRBJ1-1 TRBV12-3/TRBV12-4 - CASRGASVEAFF TGTGCCAGCAGGGGGGCAAGTGTTGAAGCTTTCTTT
TRBD2 TRBJ2-7 TRBV3-1/TRBV3-2 - CASGLGTSVGEQYF TGTGCCAGCGGACTCGGGACTAGTGTCGGGGAGCAGTACTTC
- TRBJ2-3 TRBV10-3 - CAISEPGLYTDTQYF TGTGCCATCAGTGAGCCCGGACTCTACACAGATACGCAGTATTTT
TRBD2 TRBJ2-1 TRBV2 - CASSGASGGASYNEQFF TGTGCCAGCAGTGGAGCTAGCGGGGGGGCCTCCTACAATGAGCAGTTCTTC
TRBD2 TRBJ2-2 TRBV11-3 - CASSFRRGGRTGELFF TGTGCCAGCAGCTTCCGGCGGGGGGGCCGCACCGGGGAGCTGTTTTTT
TRBD2 TRBJ2-2 TRBV2 - CASSDGGLAGTGELFF TGTGCCAGCAGCGATGGTGGCCTAGCGGGCACCGGGGAGCTGTTTTTT
TRBD1 TRBJ1-6 TRBV6-5 once CASSSGTGIASPLHF TGTGCCAGCAGTTCCGGGACAGGGATAGCTTCACCCCTCCACTTT
- TRBJ2-7 TRBV6-1 - CASSEALQRTGNYEQYF TGTGCCAGCAGTGAAGCGCTTCAGAGGACGGGGAACTACGAGCAGTACTTC
TRBD1 TRBJ1-1 TRBV20-1 - CSASIGDRGNTEAFF TGCAGTGCTAGTATCGGGGACAGGGGGAACACTGAAGCTTTCTTT
- TRBJ1-1 TRBV7-2 - CASSLLGGNTEAFF TGTGCCAGCAGCTTACTAGGGGGGAACACTGAAGCTTTCTTT
- TRBJ1-1 TRBV29-1 once CSVEQPGRTEAFF TGCAGCGTTGAACAGCCAGGTCGCACTGAAGCTTTCTTT
- TRBJ1-3 TRBV11-2 - CASSLVEVYGDSGNTIYF TGTGCCAGCAGCTTAGTGGAAGTCTACGGGGACTCTGGAAACACCATATATTTT
TRBD2 TRBJ2-1 TRBV2 - CASSAGTSGRDEQFF TGTGCCAGCAGCGCGGGGACTAGCGGGAGGGATGAGCAGTTCTTC
- TRBJ1-5 TRBV7-6 - CASSLESGVNQPQHF TGTGCCAGCAGCCTAGAATCGGGAGTTAATCAGCCCCAGCATTTT
- TRBJ2-7 TRBV13 few CASSLALAHYEQYF TGTGCCAGCAGCTTAGCTCTAGCCCACTACGAGCAGTACTTC
- TRBJ2-7 TRBV9 - CASSVEPTGRIGEQYF TGTGCCAGCAGCGTAGAACCCACAGGGAGAATTGGCGAGCAGTACTTC
TRBD2 TRBJ2-3 TRBV6-2/TRBV6-3 - CASSYSSRSGRALDTQYF TGTGCCAGCAGTTACTCGAGTCGAAGCGGGAGGGCTTTAGATACGCAGTATTTT
TRBD2 TRBJ2-1 TRBV5-1 - CASSLVSSGGNEQFF TGCGCCAGCAGCTTGGTTTCTAGCGGGGGCAATGAGCAGTTCTTC
- TRBJ2-3 TRBV2 - CASSGEKARVTDTQYF TGTGCCAGCAGTGGGGAGAAAGCGAGAGTCACAGATACGCAGTATTTT
- TRBJ1-5 TRBV7-8 - CASSPKGSGGNQPQHF TGTGCCAGCAGCCCAAAGGGGTCAGGGGGCAATCAGCCCCAGCATTTT
- TRBJ1-2 TRBV6-1 - CASSERWGYTF TGTGCCAGCAGTGAGAGGTGGGGCTACACCTTC
- TRBJ2-7 TRBV11-2 - CASSPNPTEIEQYF TGTGCCAGCAGCCCCAACCCAACAGAGATTGAGCAGTACTTC
- TRBJ2-7 TRBV21-1 - CASSKNSYEQYF TGTGCCAGCAGCAAAAATAGCTACGAGCAGTACTTC
- TRBJ1-2 TRBV10-3 - CAISPTGPLLTDGYTF TGTGCCATCAGTCCGACAGGCCCCTTATTAACCGATGGCTACACCTTC
TRBD2 TRBJ2-3 TRBV5-5 once CASSDTPGTRSTDTQYF TGTGCCAGCAGCGACACCCCAGGGACTAGAAGCACAGATACGCAGTATTTT
- TRBJ1-1 TRBV7-9 - CASSLIREENTEAFF TGTGCCAGCAGCTTAATCAGGGAGGAGAACACTGAAGCTTTCTTT
TRBD1 TRBJ2-7 TRBV10-3 - CAISPGQGAAGQYF TGTGCCATCAGCCCGGGACAGGGTGCCGCAGGACAGTACTTC
- TRBJ1-1 TRBV27 - CASSLLPRGGVFTEAFF TGTGCCAGCAGTTTACTCCCCCGTGGGGGGGTGTTCACTGAAGCTTTCTTT
TRBD2 TRBJ2-2 TRBV7-2 once CASSIPGLAANTGELFF TGTGCCAGCAGCATTCCAGGACTAGCTGCGAACACCGGGGAGCTGTTTTTT
TRBD2 TRBJ2-1 TRBV4-3 - CASSRVASGNEQFF TGCGCCAGCAGCCGGGTTGCTAGCGGCAATGAGCAGTTCTTC
TRBD1 TRBJ1-2 TRBV6-2/TRBV6-3 - CASSYFGTGGRGNYGYTF TGTGCCAGCAGTTACTTCGGGACAGGGGGCCGTGGAAACTATGGCTACACCTTC
TRBD2 TRBJ2-3 TRBV4-1 - CASSTGTRSTDTQYF TGCGCCAGCAGCACCGGGACTAGAAGCACAGATACGCAGTATTTT
TRBD1 TRBJ1-5 TRBV30 - CAWSSPTGARDQPQHF TGTGCCTGGAGTTCGCCGACAGGGGCAAGAGATCAGCCCCAGCATTTT
- TRBJ2-3 TRBV18 - CASSPPGTFGTQYF TGTGCCAGCTCACCCCCCGGGACTTTTGGTACGCAGTATTTT
TRBD1 TRBJ1-1 TRBV9 - CASSVDRGDTEAFF TGTGCCAGCAGCGTAGACAGGGGCGACACTGAAGCTTTCTTT
TRBD1 TRBJ2-7 TRBV7-6 - CASSLAIGQATYEQYF TGTGCCAGCAGCTTAGCGATCGGACAGGCTACCTACGAGCAGTACTTC
TRBD1 TRBJ2-3 TRBV19 once CASSMNDRGLVDTQYF TGTGCCAGTAGTATGAACGACAGGGGGCTGGTAGATACGCAGTATTTT
- TRBJ2-7 TRBV27 - CASSLSPESYEQYF TGTGCCAGCAGTTTATCTCCCGAGTCCTACGAGCAGTACTTC